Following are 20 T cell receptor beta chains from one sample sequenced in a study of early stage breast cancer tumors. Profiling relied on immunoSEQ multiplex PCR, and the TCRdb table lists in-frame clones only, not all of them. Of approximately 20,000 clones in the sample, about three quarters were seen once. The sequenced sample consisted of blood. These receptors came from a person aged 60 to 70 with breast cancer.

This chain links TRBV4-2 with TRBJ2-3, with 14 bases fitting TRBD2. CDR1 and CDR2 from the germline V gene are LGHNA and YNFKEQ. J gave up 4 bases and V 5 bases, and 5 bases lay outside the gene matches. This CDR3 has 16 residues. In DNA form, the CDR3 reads TGTGCCAGCAGCTACGAGACTAGCGGGGGGGCAGATACGCAGTATTTT. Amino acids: CASSYETSGGADTQYF.

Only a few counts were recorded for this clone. CDR3 sequence (DNA): TGTGCCAGCAGCTCCCCTGGGGGCCTGGGGAATGAGCAGTTCTTC. This encodes CASSSPGGLGNEQFF. V gene TRBV11-3 combines with J gene TRBJ2-1, with D perhaps matching TRBD1 (6 bases). The CDR3 runs to 15 residues. V was clipped by 4 bases and J by 7 bases, with 17 bases between them. Germline lookup yields CDR1 SGHNT and CDR2 YENEEA.

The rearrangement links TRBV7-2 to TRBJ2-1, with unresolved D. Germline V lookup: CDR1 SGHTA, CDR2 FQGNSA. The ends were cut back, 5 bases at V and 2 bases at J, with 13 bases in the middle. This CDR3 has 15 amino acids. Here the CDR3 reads CASSRVADPYNEQFF. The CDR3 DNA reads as TGTGCCAGCAGCCGCGTCGCAGATCCCTACAATGAGCAGTTCTTC.

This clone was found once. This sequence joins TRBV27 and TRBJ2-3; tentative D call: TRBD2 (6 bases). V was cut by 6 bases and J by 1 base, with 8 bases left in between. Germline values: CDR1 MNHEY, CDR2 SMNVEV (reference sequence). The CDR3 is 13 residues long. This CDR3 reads CASRGLGTDTQYF. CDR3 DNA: TGTGCCAGCAGGGGACTGGGCACAGATACGCAGTATTTT.

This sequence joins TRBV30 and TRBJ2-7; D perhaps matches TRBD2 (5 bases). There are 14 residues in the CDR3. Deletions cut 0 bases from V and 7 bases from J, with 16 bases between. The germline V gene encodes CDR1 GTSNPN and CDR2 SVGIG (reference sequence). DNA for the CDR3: TGTGCCTGGAGTGTAGGGAGAGCCCGGGAAGAGCAGTACTTC. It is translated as CAWSVGRAREEQYF.

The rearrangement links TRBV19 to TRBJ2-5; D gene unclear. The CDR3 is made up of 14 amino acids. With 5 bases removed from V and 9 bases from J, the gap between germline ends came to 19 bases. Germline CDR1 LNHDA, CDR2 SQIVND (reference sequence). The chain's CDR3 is CASSLTDGYGAQYF. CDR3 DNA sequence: TGTGCCAGTAGTCTCACCGACGGCTATGGGGCCCAGTACTTC.

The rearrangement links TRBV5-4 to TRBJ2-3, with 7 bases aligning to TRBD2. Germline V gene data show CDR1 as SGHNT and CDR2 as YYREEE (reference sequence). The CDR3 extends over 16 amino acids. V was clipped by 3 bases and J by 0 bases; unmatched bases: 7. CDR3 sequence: CASSSAQAGSTDTQYF. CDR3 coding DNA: TGTGCCAGCAGCTCGGCCCAAGCGGGGAGCACAGATACGCAGTATTTT.

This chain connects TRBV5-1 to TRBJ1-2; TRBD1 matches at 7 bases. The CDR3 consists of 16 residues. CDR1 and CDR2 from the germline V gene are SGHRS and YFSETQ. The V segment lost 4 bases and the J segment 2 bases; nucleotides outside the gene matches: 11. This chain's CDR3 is CASSHSTGQENYGYTF. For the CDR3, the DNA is TGCGCCAGCAGCCACAGCACCGGACAGGAGAACTATGGCTACACCTTC.

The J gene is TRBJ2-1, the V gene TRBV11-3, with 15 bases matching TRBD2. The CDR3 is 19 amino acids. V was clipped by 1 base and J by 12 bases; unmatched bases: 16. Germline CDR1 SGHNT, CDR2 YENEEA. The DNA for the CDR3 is TGTGCCAGCAGCTTAGGGGGACTAGCGGGGGGAGTGGGCGACTCGGGGCAGTTCTTC. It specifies CASSLGGLAGGVGDSGQFF.

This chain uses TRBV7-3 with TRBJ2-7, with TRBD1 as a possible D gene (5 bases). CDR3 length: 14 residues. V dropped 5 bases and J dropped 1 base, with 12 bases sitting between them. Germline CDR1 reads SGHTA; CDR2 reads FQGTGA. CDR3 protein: CASSPQGNSYEQYF. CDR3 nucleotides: TGTGCCAGCAGCCCCCAGGGTAATTCCTACGAGCAGTACTTC.

The CDR3 is CATSTGGKETQYF. The CDR3 region has the DNA TGTGCCACCAGCACCGGGGGAAAAGAGACCCAGTACTTC. The gene calls are TRBV15 and TRBJ2-5, with D possibly being TRBD2 (6 bases). The CDR3 spans 13 residues. Germline lookup yields CDR1 LNHNV and CDR2 YYDKDF (reference sequence). Trimming removed 4 bases from V and 3 bases from J, with 9 bases in between.

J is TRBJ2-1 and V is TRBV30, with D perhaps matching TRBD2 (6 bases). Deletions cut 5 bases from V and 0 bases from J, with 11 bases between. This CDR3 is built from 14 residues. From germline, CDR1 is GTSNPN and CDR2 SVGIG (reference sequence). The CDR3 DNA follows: TGTGCCTGGGGAGGGGAAAGCTCCTACAATGAGCAGTTCTTC. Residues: CAWGGESSYNEQFF.

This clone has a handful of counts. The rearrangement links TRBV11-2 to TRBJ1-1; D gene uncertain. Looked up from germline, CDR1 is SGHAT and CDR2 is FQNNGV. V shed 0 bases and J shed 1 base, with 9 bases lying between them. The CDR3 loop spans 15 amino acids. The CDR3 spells CASSLESAANTEAFF. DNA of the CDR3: TGTGCCAGCAGCTTAGAATCGGCAGCGAACACTGAAGCTTTCTTT. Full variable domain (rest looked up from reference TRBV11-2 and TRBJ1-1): EAGVAQSPRYKIIEKRQSVAFWCNPISGHATLYWYQQILGQGPKLLIQFQNNGVVDDSQLPKDRFSAERLKGVDSTLKIQPAKLEDSAVYLCASSLESAANTEAFFGQGTRLTVV.

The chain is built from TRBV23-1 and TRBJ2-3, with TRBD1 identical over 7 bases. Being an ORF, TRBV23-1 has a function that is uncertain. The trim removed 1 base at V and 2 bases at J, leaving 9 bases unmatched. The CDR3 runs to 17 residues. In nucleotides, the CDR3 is TGCGCCAGCAGTCAATATAGGGGGCGACGCCCCACAGATACGCAGTATTTT. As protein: CASSQYRGRRPTDTQYF.

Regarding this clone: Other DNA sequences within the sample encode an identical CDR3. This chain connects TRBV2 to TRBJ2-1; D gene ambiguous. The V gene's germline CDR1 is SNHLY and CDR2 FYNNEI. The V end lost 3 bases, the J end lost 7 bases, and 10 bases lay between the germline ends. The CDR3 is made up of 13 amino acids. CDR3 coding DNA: TGTGCCAGCAGTGAGCGATTGGGTAATGAGCAGTTCTTC. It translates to CASSERLGNEQFF. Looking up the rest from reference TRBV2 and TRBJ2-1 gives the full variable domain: EPEVTQTPSHQVTQMGQEVILRCVPISNHLYFYWYRQILGQKVEFLVSFYNNEISEKSEIFDDQFSVERPDGSNFTLKIRSTKLEDSAMYFCASSERLGNEQFFGPGTRLTVL.

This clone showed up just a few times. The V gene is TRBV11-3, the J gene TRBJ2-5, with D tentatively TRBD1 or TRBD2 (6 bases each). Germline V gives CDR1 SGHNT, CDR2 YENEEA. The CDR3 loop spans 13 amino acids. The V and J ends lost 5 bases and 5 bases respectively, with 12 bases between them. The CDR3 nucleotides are TGTGCCAGCAGCCCACAGGGAGGCGAGACCCAGTACTTC. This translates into CASSPQGGETQYF. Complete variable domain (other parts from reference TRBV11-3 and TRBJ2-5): EAGVVQSPRYKIIEKKQPVAFWCNPISGHNTLYWYLQNLGQGPELLIRYENEEAVDDSQLPKDRFSAERLKGVDSTLKIQPAELGDSAVYLCASSPQGGETQYFGPGTRLLVL.

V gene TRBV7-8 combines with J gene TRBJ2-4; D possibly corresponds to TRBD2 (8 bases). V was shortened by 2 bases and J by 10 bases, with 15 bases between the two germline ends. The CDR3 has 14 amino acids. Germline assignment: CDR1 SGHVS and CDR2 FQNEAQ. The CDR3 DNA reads TGTGCCAGCAGCTTATCAGGGGGACTAGGTATTCAGTACTTC. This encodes CASSLSGGLGIQYF.

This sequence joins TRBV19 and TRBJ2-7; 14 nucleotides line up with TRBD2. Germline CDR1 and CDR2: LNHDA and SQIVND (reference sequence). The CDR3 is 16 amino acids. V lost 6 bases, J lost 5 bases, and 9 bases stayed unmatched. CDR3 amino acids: CASSPSTTSGGDEQYF. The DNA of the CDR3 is TGTGCCAGTAGCCCGAGTACGACTAGCGGGGGGGACGAGCAGTACTTC.

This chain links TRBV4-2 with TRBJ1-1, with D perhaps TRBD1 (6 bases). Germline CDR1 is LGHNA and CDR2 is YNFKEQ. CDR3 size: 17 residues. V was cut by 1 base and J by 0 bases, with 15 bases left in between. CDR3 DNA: TGTGCCAGCAGCCAAGGGGAACAGGGAACTATGAACACTGAAGCTTTCTTT. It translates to CASSQGEQGTMNTEAFF.

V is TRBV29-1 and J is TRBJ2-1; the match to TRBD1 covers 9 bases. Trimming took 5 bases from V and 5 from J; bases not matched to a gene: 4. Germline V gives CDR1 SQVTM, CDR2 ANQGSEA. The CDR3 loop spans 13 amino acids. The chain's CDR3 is CSVRRTGDNEQFF. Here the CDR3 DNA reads TGCAGCGTTCGTCGGACAGGGGACAATGAGCAGTTCTTC.